The present T cell receptor (beta chain) was sequenced within a study of OX40 agonist ivuxolimab in advanced cancers. Generated by immunoSEQ multiplex PCR, the TCRdb table keeps only in-frame clones and is missing some. The repertoire consists of around 100,000 clones, with around 89% occurring once and the leading ten covering around 0.16%. Study results and caveats: Expanded peripheral T cell antigen specificity was not determined.

Of note for this clone: Its specificity is not known.

The V end was cut by 0 bases, the J end by 0 bases, with 19 bases between. The CDR3 runs to 19 residues. Germline V gene lookup returns CDR1 SGDLS and CDR2 YYNGEE. The receptor comes from an adult with an advanced solid tumor such as melanoma, head and neck, liver or kidney cancer. The V and J genes are TRBV9 and TRBJ1-3; D unresolved. The specimen was CD4+ or CD8+ T cells sorted from blood, collected in a trial of the OX40 agonist ivuxolimab. The CDR3 region has the DNA TGTGCCAGCAGCGTAGGAGCGGACCGCTCGATCCCCTCTGGAAACACCATATATTTT. The encoded protein is CASSVGADRSIPSGNTIYF.